The 32 T cell receptor beta chains listed next were all sequenced from one sample in a study of lymphopenia after photon versus proton radiotherapy. Measured with immunoSEQ multiplex PCR; TCRdb has only the in-frame clones, and not every one. The sample shows some 42,000 clones, about 80% of them seen only once. Sequenced material: peripheral blood, taken from a patient treated with proton-based radiotherapy. The receptors derive from an older woman with pancreatic cancer.

The V call is TRBV28, the J call TRBJ1-2; maybe TRBD1 (6 bases). The CDR3 has 15 residues. The V gene's germline CDR1 is MDHEN and CDR2 SYDVKM. Trimming left V 6 bases short and J 4 bases short, with 18 bases between. The CDR3 spells CASRPVGTGTYGYTF. The CDR3 DNA reads TGTGCCAGCAGACCCGTCGGAACAGGGACCTATGGCTACACCTTC.

The rearrangement uses TRBV6-5 and TRBJ1-1, with D unclear. Trimming cost V 4 bases and J 1 base, with 7 bases left between them. The CDR3 runs to 13 residues. Germline V gene data show CDR1 as MNHEY and CDR2 as SVGAGI. The CDR3 DNA reads TGTGCCAGCAGTTCGACAACGAACACTGAAGCTTTCTTT. This codes for CASSSTTNTEAFF.

A note on this clone: A single base is all that separates this from a far larger clone, so a read error is likely. The chain has TRBV4-3 and TRBJ2-2; D may be TRBD1 or TRBD2 (6 bases each). V gave up 2 bases and J gave up 7 bases, with 20 bases separating them. This CDR3 is 17 amino acids long. CDR1 is LGHNA and CDR2 is YSLEER in the germline V gene. CDR3 coding DNA: TGCGCCAGCAGCCAACACGCGGGGCCAGAGGGGGGCGGGGAGCTGTTTTTT. This translates into CASSQHAGPEGGGELFF.

The gene calls are TRBV9 and TRBJ1-3, with D perhaps matching TRBD1 (6 bases). The CDR3 is made up of 15 amino acids. The V gene's germline CDR1 is SGDLS and CDR2 YYNGEE. V lost 2 bases and J 3 bases, leaving 12 bases between the germline ends. CDR3: CASSVAGGRGNTIYF. As DNA, the CDR3 is TGTGCCAGCAGCGTGGCGGGGGGGCGTGGAAACACCATATATTTT.

The CDR3 spells CASSYAGPLSYNEQFF. The CDR3, as DNA: TGTGCCAGCAGTTATGCGGGACCGCTCTCCTACAATGAGCAGTTCTTC. V and J are TRBV27 and TRBJ2-1; D is perhaps TRBD2 (6 bases). Trimming took 4 bases from V and 0 from J, leaving 13 bases between them. In germline, CDR1 is MNHEY, CDR2 SMNVEV (reference sequence). The CDR3 has 16 residues.

In this sample, this clone turned up once. The V gene is TRBV5-1, the J gene TRBJ2-1; D assignment may be TRBD1 or TRBD2 (6 bases each). Looked up from germline, CDR1 is SGHRS and CDR2 is YFSETQ. V was trimmed by 7 bases and J by 0 bases, leaving 26 bases between them. CDR3 length equals 19 residues. The CDR3 DNA sequence: TGCGCCAGCCGGGGTGTCCCTCTCGGAGGGGGAAACTCCTACAATGAGCAGTTCTTC. This gives the protein CASRGVPLGGGNSYNEQFF.

The chain links TRBV19 to TRBJ2-3; D remains ambiguous. From germline, CDR1 is LNHDA and CDR2 SQIVND (reference sequence). The CDR3 length is 15 residues. Trimming pared 3 bases from V and 2 bases from J, leaving 12 bases between. CDR3 region: CASSISPAPTDTQYF. The DNA for the CDR3 is TGTGCCAGTAGTATTTCACCTGCCCCCACAGATACGCAGTATTTT.

The V call is TRBV7-6, the J call TRBJ2-3; D unresolved. V was shortened by 2 bases and J by 2 bases, with 14 bases between the two germline ends. This CDR3 is built from 16 residues. The germline gives CDR1 SGHVS, CDR2 FNYEAQ. The CDR3 spells CASSLSNQHPTDTQYF. CDR3 coding DNA: TGTGCCAGCAGCTTAAGTAACCAGCATCCCACAGATACGCAGTATTTT.

V and J are TRBV19 and TRBJ1-1; D possibly corresponds to TRBD1 (6 bases). V lost 5 bases, J lost 0 bases, and 16 bases lay in between. Germline assignment: CDR1 LNHDA and CDR2 SQIVND (reference sequence). The CDR3 consists of 16 residues. Written as DNA, the CDR3 is TGTGCCAGTAGTTACGGTGGGGGACAAATGAACACTGAAGCTTTCTTT. Protein product: CASSYGGGQMNTEAFF.

The rearrangement joins TRBV5-1 to TRBJ1-5; 8 bases agree with TRBD1. The CDR3 has 15 amino acids. V shed 3 bases, J shed 3 bases, and the junction held 5 bases outside the gene matches. Germline assignment: CDR1 SGHRS and CDR2 YFSETQ. CDR3 DNA sequence: TGCGCCAGCAGCTCGACAGGGGATAACAATCAGCCCCAGCATTTT. Its translation: CASSSTGDNNQPQHF. Complete variable domain (other parts from reference TRBV5-1 and TRBJ1-5): KAGVTQTPRYLIKTRGQQVTLSCSPISGHRSVSWYQQTPGQGLQFLFEYFSETQRNKGNFPGRFSGRQFSNSRSEMNVSTLELGDSALYLCASSSTGDNNQPQHFGDGTRLSIL.

The chain joins TRBV7-2 to TRBJ2-7, with D uncertain. Germline V CDR1 and CDR2: SGHTA, FQGNSA. The germline V and J ends were trimmed by 5 bases and 0 bases, with 14 bases remaining between them. The CDR3 is 15 amino acids. CDR3 bases: TGTGCCAGCAGCAGCTCATCTGGATCCTCCTACGAGCAGTACTTC. Protein product: CASSSSSGSSYEQYF. The full variable domain, with the rest looked up from reference TRBV7-2 and TRBJ2-7, is GAGVSQSPSNKVTEKGKDVELRCDPISGHTALYWYRQSLGQGLEFLIYFQGNSAPDKSGLPSDRFSAERTGGSVSTLTIQRTQQEDSAVYLCASSSSSGSSYEQYFGPGTRLTVT.

J is TRBJ1-4 and V is TRBV4-2; D uncertain. V was clipped by 1 base and J by 8 bases, with 14 bases between them. CDR1 LGHNA and CDR2 YNFKEQ come from the germline V gene. The CDR3 extends over 15 amino acids. CDR3 coding DNA: TGTGCCAGCAGCCAAGGGAACAGAGAAGTGGAAAAACTGTTTTTT. Its translation is CASSQGNREVEKLFF.

V gene TRBV10-3 combines with J gene TRBJ2-7, with D perhaps TRBD2 (7 bases). CDR1 ENHRY and CDR2 SYGVKD come from the germline V gene. Trimming left V 3 bases short and J 3 bases short, with 15 bases between. The length of the CDR3 is 15 residues. The CDR3: CAISESGGRNYEQYF. The CDR3 bases are TGTGCCATCAGTGAATCGGGGGGCCGTAACTACGAGCAGTACTTC.

The V and J genes are TRBV7-9 and TRBJ2-1; TRBD2 matches 11 bases. This CDR3 region has 17 residues. Germline V gene data show CDR1 as SEHNR and CDR2 as FQNEAQ (reference sequence). Trimming at V came to 2 bases and at J to 5 bases, leaving 8 bases not matched to a gene. The CDR3 sequence: CASSLFTTSGKHNEQFF. In DNA form, the CDR3 reads TGTGCCAGCAGCTTATTTACGACTAGCGGGAAGCACAATGAGCAGTTCTTC. Drawing the rest from reference TRBV7-9 and TRBJ2-1, the complete variable domain is DTGVSQNPRHKITKRGQNVTFRCDPISEHNRLYWYRQTLGQGPEFLTYFQNEAQLEKSRLLSDRFSAERPKGSFSTLEIQRTEQGDSAMYLCASSLFTTSGKHNEQFFGPGTRLTVL.

The rearrangement uses TRBV7-9 and TRBJ1-4; D unclear. V gave up 6 bases and J gave up 0 bases, with 14 bases separating them. The CDR3 is 16 amino acids. Germline CDR1 is SEHNR and CDR2 is FQNEAQ (reference sequence). CDR3 protein: CASSYNRAATNEKLFF. The CDR3 DNA reads TGTGCCAGCAGTTACAACCGGGCTGCAACTAATGAAAAACTGTTTTTT.

The chain combines TRBV7-8 with TRBJ1-1; unclear D gene. This CDR3 region has 13 residues. Looked up from germline, CDR1 is SGHVS and CDR2 is FQNEAQ. V lost 5 bases and J lost 1, with 8 bases in between. The CDR3 sequence: CASSLSRNTEAFF. Here the CDR3 DNA reads TGTGCCAGCAGCCTGTCAAGGAACACTGAAGCTTTCTTT.

This sequence joins TRBV4-3 and TRBJ2-2; 8 bases align to TRBD2. The ends lost 0 bases at V and 6 bases at J; junction bases unmatched: 9. The CDR3 is 17 residues long. Germline V lookup: CDR1 LGHNA, CDR2 YSLEER. As DNA, the CDR3 is TGCGCCAGCAGCCAAGATCTAGGGAGCGGGAGTCCCGGGGAGCTGTTTTTT. It is translated as CASSQDLGSGSPGELFF.

This chain's CDR3 is CASSGRTSGITEQYF. The CDR3 bases are TGTGCCAGCAGTGGGAGGACTAGCGGGATAACCGAGCAGTACTTC. The rearrangement uses TRBV6-1 and TRBJ2-7; TRBD2 matches 12 bases. The CDR3 is made up of 15 amino acids. Trimming at V came to 4 bases and at J to 6 bases, leaving 7 bases not matched to a gene. The germline CDR1 and CDR2 sequences are MNHNS and SASEGT.

As for this clone: Germline is not matched at one junction end, which may reflect a read error. The gene calls are TRBV9 and TRBJ2-7; 14 bases align to TRBD2. Germline CDR1 SGDLS, CDR2 YYNGEE. The CDR3 consists of 16 residues. The CDR3 DNA sequence: TGTGCCAGCAGCACTGGACTAGCGGGAGGTTCCTCCGAGCAGTACTTC. It codes for CASSTGLAGGSSEQYF.

The chain joins TRBV28 to TRBJ1-1; 7 nucleotides agree with TRBD1. CDR3 length equals 14 residues. Germline V gives CDR1 MDHEN, CDR2 SYDVKM. Trimming removed 3 bases from V and 2 bases from J; junction bases left unmatched: 3. CDR3 sequence: CASSLGTANTEAFF. CDR3 DNA sequence: TGTGCCAGCAGTTTGGGGACAGCCAACACTGAAGCTTTCTTT.

The chain links TRBV6-6 to TRBJ2-2; 7 nucleotides line up with TRBD2. This CDR3 contains 14 residues. With 7 bases clipped from V and 2 bases from J, the junction kept 4 bases outside the gene matches. CDR1 and CDR2 (germline): MNHNY, SVGAGI (reference sequence). The CDR3 coding sequence is TGTGCCAGCACTCCTAGCGGAAACACCGGGGAGCTGTTTTTT. It translates to CASTPSGNTGELFF.

The gene calls are TRBV4-1 and TRBJ1-2, with 11 bases fitting TRBD1. V lost 1 base to trimming and J lost 5 bases; unmatched junction nucleotides: 6. Germline V gene data show CDR1 as MGHRA and CDR2 as YSYEKL. The CDR3 is 16 residues long. CDR3 sequence reads: CASSQGEDRGLYGYTF. The CDR3, as DNA: TGCGCCAGCAGCCAAGGTGAGGACAGGGGGCTGTATGGCTACACCTTC.

The chain carries TRBV28 and TRBJ1-5, with 10 bases fitting TRBD1. CDR1 is MDHEN and CDR2 is SYDVKM in the germline V gene. V shed 4 bases and J 7 bases; nucleotides not matched to a gene: 7. This CDR3 contains 15 residues. The CDR3 DNA reads as TGTGCCAGCAGTTCGCCCGGGACAGGGGTCCAGCCCCAGCATTTT. Its protein is CASSSPGTGVQPQHF.

As concerns this clone: The same CDR3 also results from other DNA sequences found in this sample. The chain combines TRBV10-3 with TRBJ2-7, with TRBD2 matching 12 bases. The length of the CDR3 is 14 residues. J gave up 2 bases and V 8 bases, and 4 bases lay outside the gene matches. Germline V gene lookup returns CDR1 ENHRY and CDR2 SYGVKD. CDR3 DNA: TGTGCCATCGGGCTAGCGGGAGGGGCCTACGAGCAGTACTTC. It specifies CAIGLAGGAYEQYF.

The chain links TRBV7-2 to TRBJ2-5; the match to TRBD2 covers 9 bases. CDR3 length: 15 amino acids. The junction had 1 base not matched to a gene; V was cut back by 1 base and J by 1 base. Germline lookup yields CDR1 SGHTA and CDR2 FQGNSA. CDR3 protein: CASSLGGRAQETQYF. The CDR3, as DNA: TGTGCCAGCAGCTTAGGCGGGAGGGCCCAAGAGACCCAGTACTTC.

This chain links TRBV4-2 with TRBJ1-5, with 10 bases lining up with TRBD1. Germline loops: CDR1 LGHNA, CDR2 YNFKEQ. V gave up 3 bases and J gave up 1 base; unmatched junction bases: 3. The CDR3 runs 16 residues. Here the CDR3 reads CASSQGTGASNQPQHF. CDR3 in DNA: TGTGCCAGCAGCCAGGGGACAGGGGCCAGCAATCAGCCCCAGCATTTT.

This clone was observed once. The chain joins TRBV7-3 to TRBJ2-2; 9 bases are a match to TRBD1. Germline CDR1 is SGHTA and CDR2 is FQGTGA. The CDR3 contains 19 residues. Trimming cost V 2 bases and J 3 bases; bases outside gene matches: 13. For the CDR3, the DNA is TGTGCCAGCAGCTTATACCTACTAACAGGGGGCGTTGACACCGGGGAGCTGTTTTTT. Its translation: CASSLYLLTGGVDTGELFF. Filled out from reference TRBV7-3 and TRBJ2-2, the complete variable domain reads GAGVSQTPSNKVTEKGKYVELRCDPISGHTALYWYRQSLGQGPEFLIYFQGTGAADDSGLPNDRFFAVRPEGSVSTLKIQRTERGDSAVYLCASSLYLLTGGVDTGELFFGEGSRLTVL.

The chain carries TRBV9 and TRBJ2-5, with 8 positions matching TRBD2. This CDR3 spans 15 amino acids. Per germline, CDR1 SGDLS and CDR2 YYNGEE. The J segment lost 5 bases and the V segment lost 0 bases, leaving 6 bases of the junction unmatched. The CDR3 DNA is TGTGCCAGCAGCGTAGCAGCGGGACTAGAGGAGACCCAGTACTTC. Translating it yields CASSVAAGLEETQYF. The full variable domain, in which reference TRBV9 and TRBJ2-5 provide the parts outside the CDR3, is DSGVTQTPKHLITATGQRVTLRCSPRSGDLSVYWYQQSLDQGLQFLIQYYNGEERAKGNILERFSAQQFPDLHSELNLSSLELGDSALYFCASSVAAGLEETQYFGPGTRLLVL.

The rearrangement links TRBV5-8 to TRBJ2-5, with D possibly being TRBD1 or TRBD2 (6 bases each). This CDR3 spans 15 amino acids. Trimming removed 1 base from V and 2 bases from J, with 12 bases in between. Germline V lookup: CDR1 SGHTS, CDR2 YDEGEE. The CDR3 coding sequence is TGTGCCAGCAGCTTGAGGGGGACTTTTCAAGAGACCCAGTACTTC. Translation gives CASSLRGTFQETQYF.

This clone was observed once. The chain recombines TRBV7-3 with TRBJ2-1; no firm D call. Deletions cut 5 bases from V and 9 bases from J, with 20 bases between. This CDR3 is 15 amino acids long. Looked up from germline, CDR1 is SGHTA and CDR2 is FQGTGA. CDR3 sequence (DNA): TGTGCCAGCAGCCCGCGACCCGGCCCTCTGGCTGAGCAGTTCTTC. Its translation: CASSPRPGPLAEQFF. The whole variable domain, remainder taken from reference TRBV7-3 and TRBJ2-1, is GAGVSQTPSNKVTEKGKYVELRCDPISGHTALYWYRQSLGQGPEFLIYFQGTGAADDSGLPNDRFFAVRPEGSVSTLKIQRTERGDSAVYLCASSPRPGPLAEQFFGPGTRLTVL.

The chain has TRBV19 and TRBJ1-1; D might be TRBD1 (5 bases). The V end lost 3 bases, the J end lost 2 bases, and 13 bases lay between the germline ends. CDR1 LNHDA and CDR2 SQIVND come from the germline V gene (reference sequence). The CDR3 sequence is 15 residues long. CDR3 nucleotides: TGTGCCAGTAGTATCTTCGGGGCATCCAACACTGAAGCTTTCTTT. Translating gives CASSIFGASNTEAFF.

The chain employs TRBV14 and TRBJ2-7; 8 bases fit TRBD2. The CDR3 consists of 16 residues. Germline loops: CDR1 SGHDN, CDR2 FVKESK. The J segment lost 0 bases and the V segment lost 4 bases, leaving 8 bases of the junction unmatched. CDR3 amino acids: CASSPRTSFSSYEQYF. In nucleotides, the CDR3 is TGTGCCAGCAGCCCAAGGACTAGCTTTAGCTCCTACGAGCAGTACTTC.